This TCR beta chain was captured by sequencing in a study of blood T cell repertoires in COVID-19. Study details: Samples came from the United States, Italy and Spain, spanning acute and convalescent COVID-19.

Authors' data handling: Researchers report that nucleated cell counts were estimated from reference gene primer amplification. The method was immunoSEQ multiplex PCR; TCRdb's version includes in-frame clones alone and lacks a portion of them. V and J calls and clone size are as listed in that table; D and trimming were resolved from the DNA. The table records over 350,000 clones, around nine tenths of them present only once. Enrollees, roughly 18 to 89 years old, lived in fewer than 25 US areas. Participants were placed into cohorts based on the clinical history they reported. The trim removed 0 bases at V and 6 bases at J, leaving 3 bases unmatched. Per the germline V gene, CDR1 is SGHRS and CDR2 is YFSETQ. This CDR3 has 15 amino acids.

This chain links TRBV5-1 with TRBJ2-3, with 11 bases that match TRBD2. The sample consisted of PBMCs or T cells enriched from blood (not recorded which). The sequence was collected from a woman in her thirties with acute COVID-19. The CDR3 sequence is CASSLASGGPDTQYF. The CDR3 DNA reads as TGCGCCAGCAGCTTGGCTAGCGGGGGGCCGGATACGCAGTATTTT.